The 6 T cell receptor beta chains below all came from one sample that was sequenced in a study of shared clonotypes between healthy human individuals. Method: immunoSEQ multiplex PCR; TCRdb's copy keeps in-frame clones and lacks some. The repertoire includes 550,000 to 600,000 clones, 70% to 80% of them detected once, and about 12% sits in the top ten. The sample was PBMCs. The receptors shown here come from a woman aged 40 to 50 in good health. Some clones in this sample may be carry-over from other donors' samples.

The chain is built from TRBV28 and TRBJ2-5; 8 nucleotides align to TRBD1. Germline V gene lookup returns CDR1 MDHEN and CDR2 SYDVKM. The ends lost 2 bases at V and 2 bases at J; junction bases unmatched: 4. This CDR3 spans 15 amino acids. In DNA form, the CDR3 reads TGTGCCAGCAGTTTACTAGGGACAGGACAAGAGACCCAGTACTTC. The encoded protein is CASSLLGTGQETQYF.

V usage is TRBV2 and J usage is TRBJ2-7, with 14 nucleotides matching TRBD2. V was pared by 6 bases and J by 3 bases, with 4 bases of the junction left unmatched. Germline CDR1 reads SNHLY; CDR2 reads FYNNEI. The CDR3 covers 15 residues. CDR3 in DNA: TGTGCCAGCAGCGCCGGGACTAGCGGGAGCTACGAGCAGTACTTC. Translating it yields CASSAGTSGSYEQYF.

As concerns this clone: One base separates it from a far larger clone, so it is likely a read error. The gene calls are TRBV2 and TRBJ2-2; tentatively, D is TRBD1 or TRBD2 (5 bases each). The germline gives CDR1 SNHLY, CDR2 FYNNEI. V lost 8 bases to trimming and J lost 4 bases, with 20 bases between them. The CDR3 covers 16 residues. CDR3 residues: CASSGIGVGLTGELFF. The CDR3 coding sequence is TGTGCCAGCTCCGGGATAGGGGTCGGTCTCACCGGGGAGCTGTTTTTT.

CDR3 loop: CASSFSGIAGELFF. DNA of the CDR3: TGTGCCAGCAGTTTTAGCGGCATCGCCGGGGAGCTGTTTTTT. This chain links TRBV27 with TRBJ2-2; D is possibly TRBD2 (6 bases). Germline loops: CDR1 MNHEY, CDR2 SMNVEV (reference sequence). This CDR3 spans 14 amino acids. Trimming removed 3 bases from V and 6 bases from J, with 11 bases in between.

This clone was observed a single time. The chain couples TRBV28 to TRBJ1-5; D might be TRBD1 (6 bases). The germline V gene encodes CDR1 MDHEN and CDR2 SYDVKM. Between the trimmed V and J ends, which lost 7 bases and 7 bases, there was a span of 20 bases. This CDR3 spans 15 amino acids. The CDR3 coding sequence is TGTGCCAGCATTCAGGGGCGGGCGTCCAGGCAGCCCCAGCATTTT. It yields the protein CASIQGRASRQPQHF.

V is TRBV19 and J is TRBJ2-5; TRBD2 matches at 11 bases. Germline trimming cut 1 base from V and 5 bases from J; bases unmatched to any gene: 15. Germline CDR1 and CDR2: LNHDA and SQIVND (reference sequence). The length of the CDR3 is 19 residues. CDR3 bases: TGTGCCAGTAGTATAGGGCGGACTAGCGGGCAACTAGGTGGGGAGACCCAGTACTTC. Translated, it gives CASSIGRTSGQLGGETQYF.